This T cell receptor beta chain was captured by sequencing in a study of blood T cell repertoires in COVID-19. Study-level background: Sources were T cells, B-cell-depleted T cells, or PBMCs; the material itself was cDNA or gDNA.

Original processing methods: Amplification of reference gene primers was used by the study to estimate nucleated cell counts. The data were produced by immunoSEQ multiplex PCR, yet TCRdb's version contains in-frame clones alone and is incomplete. V, J and clone size are those of that table, while D and trimming were read from the DNA. The top ten hold about 1.9% of the sample, which has 200,000 to 250,000 clones, approximately 80% seen once. This clone was recorded many times. Germline V gene sequence: CDR1 SGHTS, CDR2 YDEGEE. V lost 1 base, J lost 5 bases, and 10 bases lay in between. CDR3 length equals 15 residues.

The TCR was taken from a man aged 25 to 40 who had recovered from COVID-19. V gene TRBV5-8 combines with J gene TRBJ1-6; D perhaps matches TRBD1 (6 bases). The sample consisted of peripheral blood. The CDR3 spells CASSLIPGDNSPLHF. CDR3 nucleotide sequence: TGTGCCAGCAGCTTGATCCCAGGGGATAATTCACCCCTCCACTTT. Full variable domain (remainder filled in from reference TRBV5-8 and TRBJ1-6): EAGVTQSPTHLIKTRGQQATLRCSPISGHTSVYWYQQALGLGLQFLLWYDEGEERNRGNFPPRFSGRQFPNYSSELNVNALELEDSALYLCASSLIPGDNSPLHFGNGTRLTVT.